The present TCR beta chain was sequenced within a study of Ad26.COV2.S vaccination and SARS-CoV-2 variants. Overall study: Donor participated within the Ad26.COV2.S arm of the COV1001 trial. Donor got 5x10^10 or 1x10^11 viral particles of Ad26.COV2.S.

As to this clone: As yet, its antigen is unknown. At the DNA level, this CDR3 is encoded by other sequences in the same sample as well.

The CDR3 consists of 15 residues. The germline V gene has CDR1 SEHNR and CDR2 FQNEAQ (reference sequence). With V trimmed by 4 bases and J by 6 bases, 4 bases remained unmatched. Profiled with immunoSEQ multiplex PCR; TCRdb holds only in-frame clones, not every one. The sample yields about half a million clones, 80% to 90% seen once. Study-wide findings and caveats: Vaccinated and placebo-treated recipients had similar non-spike TCR breadth.

The treatment was: about 20 received Ad26.COV2.S at low or high dose, single or two shots; about 5 received placebo; per-sample allocation not given. All samples were drawn on day 63, counting from the first vaccine or placebo injection. Immunization relied on an Ad26 vector, which expressed Wuhan-strain SARS-CoV-2 spike. The material was peripheral blood, obtained in a trial of Ad26.COV2.S vaccine versus placebo. The origin of this receptor is a person between 18 and 65 years old who received the Ad26.COV2.S COVID-19 vaccine or a placebo. This chain connects TRBV7-9 to TRBJ2-1, with TRBD2 identical over 12 bases. The CDR3 spells CASSSRLAGANEQFF. The CDR3 DNA sequence: TGTGCCAGCAGCTCCAGACTAGCGGGGGCCAATGAGCAGTTCTTC.